Following are 20 T cell receptor beta chains from one sample sequenced in a study of blood T cells in healthy people across ages. It was with a sample-barcoded 5' primer and a J-beta primer mix that a second PCR of about 7 to 12 cycles was run. Using its own MiXCR run on the 5' RACE reads, TCRdb lists one record per CDR3 protein. Found here are more than 550,000 distinct CDR3 sequences, 22% of them singletons; the top ten hold roughly 22%. Source material: blood. The receptors shown here come from a man between 65 and 79 years old in good health.

V usage is TRBV4-1 and J usage is TRBJ2-7; TRBD1 agrees at 7 bases. The J call is doubtful: the DNA matches TRBJ2-5 better. The germline V gene has CDR1 MGHRA and CDR2 YSYEKL. This CDR3 has 16 amino acids. The CDR3 is CASSPQSRTGEETQYF. Here the CDR3 DNA reads TGCGCCAGCAGCCCTCAATCCCGTACAGGGGAAGAGACCCAGTACTTC.

This clonotype turned up a few times. This sequence joins TRBV5-5 and TRBJ1-4, with D perhaps matching TRBD1 (6 bases). Germline assignment: CDR1 SGHKS and CDR2 YYEKEE (reference sequence). This CDR3 is 15 amino acids long. Trimming removed 4 bases from V and 6 bases from J, with 16 bases in between. CDR3 nucleotide sequence: TGTGCCAGCAGCGTCACCGGGGGCACATATGAAAAACTGTTTTTT. It yields the protein CASSVTGGTYEKLFF.

This clonotype was counted many times. The chain employs TRBV12-3 or TRBV12-4 and TRBJ2-5, with 9 bases lining up with TRBD2. Germline trimming cut 7 bases from V and 5 bases from J; bases unmatched to any gene: 11. CDR3 length: 15 amino acids. CDR3 nucleotide sequence: TGTGCCAGCAAGTCCGGGACTAGCCACCTGGAGACCCAGTACTTC. Translating it yields CASKSGTSHLETQYF.

This clonotype appeared a few times. This rearrangement joins TRBV20-1 to TRBJ2-2; 8 nucleotides agree with TRBD2. The CDR3 totals 16 residues. Germline CDR1 reads DFQATT; CDR2 reads SNEGSKA (reference sequence). The junction had 7 bases not matched to a gene; V was cut back by 0 bases and J by 4 bases. CDR3 in amino acids: CSARDLERGSTGELFF. Written as DNA, the CDR3 is TGCAGTGCTAGAGATCTTGAGCGGGGGAGCACCGGGGAGCTGTTTTTT.

The V call is TRBV12-3 or TRBV12-4, the J call TRBJ2-1, with 8 nucleotides matching TRBD2. The CDR3 has 14 amino acids. V gave up 2 bases and J gave up 5 bases; unmatched junction bases: 2. The CDR3 protein is CASSLIAGHNEQFF. The CDR3 bases are TGTGCCAGCAGTTTAATAGCGGGGCACAATGAGCAGTTCTTC.

The chain employs TRBV6-5 and TRBJ1-4; D unclear. The V and J ends lost 8 bases and 0 bases respectively, with 10 bases between them. CDR1 is MNHEY and CDR2 is SVGAGI in the germline V gene. This CDR3 comprises 14 residues. DNA of the CDR3: TGTGCCAGCTCCGGGCAGCCAACTAATGAAAAACTGTTTTTT. The encoded protein is CASSGQPTNEKLFF.

The V call is TRBV20-1, the J call TRBJ2-5; 13 bases align to TRBD2. The CDR3 covers 13 residues. Germline loops: CDR1 DFQATT, CDR2 SNEGSKA (reference sequence). The trim removed 6 bases at V and 7 bases at J, leaving 5 bases unmatched. The CDR3 DNA reads as TGCAGTGCAACCACTAGCGGGGGGGGGACCCAGTACTTC. Residues: CSATTSGGGTQYF.

V gene TRBV7-2 combines with J gene TRBJ1-4, with TRBD1 matching 9 bases. CDR3 length: 15 amino acids. V dropped 1 base and J dropped 6; count of bases not matched to a gene: 3. Looked up from germline, CDR1 is SGHTA and CDR2 is FQGNSA. The CDR3 nucleotides are TGTGCCAGCAGCTTAGGGGACAGGGTCTATGAAAAACTGTTTTTT. It encodes CASSLGDRVYEKLFF.

The gene calls are TRBV6-6 and TRBJ2-5, with 8 positions matching TRBD1. The J call may be wrong; the DNA end is better matched by TRBJ2-7. Germline CDR1 and CDR2: MNHNY and SVGAGI (reference sequence). There are 13 residues in the CDR3. The CDR3 nucleotides read TGTGCCAGCAGTCCCCAGGGGGCGAGCGAGCAGTACTTC. It yields the protein CASSPQGASEQYF.

The chain links TRBV5-1 to TRBJ2-3; 11 positions match TRBD2. Germline lookup yields CDR1 SGHRS and CDR2 YFSETQ. This CDR3 region has 15 residues. After removal of 7 bases from V and 7 bases from J, the junction contained 11 bases not matched to a gene. DNA for the CDR3: TGCGCCAGCGGGGGTCTAGCGGGGGGAATCAATACGCAGTATTTT. Translated, it gives CASGGLAGGINTQYF.

This clonotype was picked up a small number of times. This sequence joins TRBV6-1 and TRBJ1-2; no definite D call. CDR1 MNHNS and CDR2 SASEGT come from the germline V gene. The V and J ends lost 3 bases and 4 bases respectively, with 18 bases between them. The CDR3 loop spans 16 amino acids. This CDR3 reads CASSDRRTGSSYGYTF. CDR3 sequence (DNA): TGTGCCAGCAGTGACCGCCGGACGGGATCATCCTATGGCTACACCTTC.

The rearrangement uses TRBV7-8 and TRBJ2-1; D tentatively reads TRBD1 or TRBD2 (6 bases each). CDR1 is SGHVS and CDR2 is FQNEAQ in the germline V gene. The CDR3 consists of 16 residues. V was shortened by 7 bases and J by 4 bases, with 20 bases between the two germline ends. This chain's CDR3 is CASTSRGGMGYNEQFF. The CDR3 DNA sequence: TGTGCCAGCACCAGTAGAGGGGGGATGGGGTACAATGAGCAGTTCTTC.

The rearrangement links TRBV4-1 to TRBJ2-5, with D uncertain. V gave up 0 bases and J gave up 5 bases, with 13 bases separating them. From germline, CDR1 is MGHRA and CDR2 YSYEKL. The CDR3 runs to 15 residues. The DNA of the CDR3 is TGCGCCAGCAGCCAAGATCAGCTGGCCAGGGAGACCCAGTACTTC. Protein: CASSQDQLARETQYF.

This clonotype appeared a few times. V and J are TRBV6-6 and TRBJ1-2; TRBD1 aligns across 7 bases. The junction had 1 base not matched to a gene; V was cut back by 0 bases and J by 3 bases. CDR3 size: 14 residues. CDR1 is MNHNY and CDR2 is SVGAGI in the germline V gene (reference sequence). The CDR3 is CASSYSDRDYGYTF. CDR3 DNA sequence: TGTGCCAGCAGTTACTCCGACAGGGACTATGGCTACACCTTC.

To note about this clonotype: A much larger clone differs by one base, so this may be a read error. The CDR3 does not end in the conserved phenylalanine or tryptophan, so this is likely a read error. V is TRBV5-1 and J is TRBJ2-5; 11 bases agree with TRBD2. Judging by the DNA end, TRBJ2-1 fits better; the J call may be wrong. The V gene's germline CDR1 is SGHRS and CDR2 YFSETQ. The CDR3 has 17 amino acids. This CDR3 reads CASSQTSGSAANNEQFL. DNA for the CDR3: TGCGCCAGCAGCCAAACTAGCGGGAGTGCGGCCAACAATGAGCAGTTCCTC.

This clonotype was seen more than once but under ten times. This chain uses TRBV7-9 with TRBJ2-7; TRBD1 matches 7 bases. V dropped 6 bases and J dropped 3; count of bases not matched to a gene: 14. Germline loops: CDR1 SEHNR, CDR2 FQNEAQ (reference sequence). The CDR3 runs to 16 residues. CDR3 bases: TGTGCCAGCAGTCGTACAGGGGCCGTCTCGGGCTACGAGCAGTACGTC. It codes for CASSRTGAVSGYEQYV.

The table lists this clonotype with a few counts. The rearrangement uses TRBV7-9 and TRBJ2-7; 7 bases are shared with TRBD1. In germline, CDR1 is SEHNR, CDR2 FQNEAQ (reference sequence). V lost 5 bases to trimming and J lost 3 bases; unmatched junction nucleotides: 10. CDR3 length: 15 amino acids. CDR3: CASSQPRQGDYEQYV. CDR3 nucleotide sequence: TGTGCCAGCAGCCAACCTCGACAGGGAGACTACGAGCAGTACGTC.

V and J are TRBV2 and TRBJ2-7; D possibly corresponds to TRBD1 (6 bases). Germline-derived CDR1 and CDR2 are SNHLY and FYNNEI. The CDR3 consists of 12 residues. The V and J ends lost 5 bases and 4 bases respectively, with 9 bases between them. In DNA, the CDR3 is TGTGCCAGCAGTTTTCAGGGGTACGAGCAGTACGTC. It yields the protein CASSFQGYEQYV.

The genes are TRBV18 and TRBJ1-1, with D unresolved. Germline V gene data show CDR1 as KGHSH and CDR2 as LQKENI. The CDR3 is 15 amino acids. V dropped 5 bases and J dropped 1 base, with 14 bases sitting between them. The CDR3 bases are TGTGCCAGCTCAGCCGAGACGGGAGGGAACACTGAAGCTTTCTTT. Its translation is CASSAETGGNTEAFF.

This clonotype was seen only a few times. V gene TRBV5-1 combines with J gene TRBJ2-2; TRBD1 or TRBD2 may be the D gene (5 bases each). Germline-derived CDR1 and CDR2 are SGHRS and YFSETQ. With 1 base removed from V and 4 bases from J, the gap between germline ends came to 14 bases. The CDR3 is 16 residues long. CDR3 sequence (DNA): TGCGCCAGCAGCTTGTCCGGGGACCATAGCACCGGGGAGCTGTTTTTT. Translated: CASSLSGDHSTGELFF.